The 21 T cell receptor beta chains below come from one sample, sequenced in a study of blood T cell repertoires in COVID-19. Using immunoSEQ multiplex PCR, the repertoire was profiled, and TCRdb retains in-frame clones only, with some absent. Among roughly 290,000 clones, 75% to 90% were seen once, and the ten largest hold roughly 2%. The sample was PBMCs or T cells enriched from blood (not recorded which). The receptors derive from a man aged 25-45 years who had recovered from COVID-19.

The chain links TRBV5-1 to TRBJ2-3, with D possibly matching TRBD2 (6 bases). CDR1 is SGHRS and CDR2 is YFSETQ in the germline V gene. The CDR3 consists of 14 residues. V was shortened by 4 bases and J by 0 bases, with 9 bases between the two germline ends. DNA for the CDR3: TGCGCCAGCAGCAGTAGCGGCAGCACAGATACGCAGTATTTT. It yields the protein CASSSSGSTDTQYF.

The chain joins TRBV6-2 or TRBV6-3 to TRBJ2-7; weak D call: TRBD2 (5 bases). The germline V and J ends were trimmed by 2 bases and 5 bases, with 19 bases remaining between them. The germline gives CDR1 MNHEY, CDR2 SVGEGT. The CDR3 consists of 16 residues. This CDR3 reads CASSYSAGSLRNEQYF. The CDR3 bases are TGTGCCAGCAGTTACAGCGCGGGTTCCCTTAGGAACGAGCAGTACTTC.

In DNA form, the CDR3 reads TGCGCCAGCAGCTTTGGAGGCGCTGGAAACACCATATATTTT. Translating it yields CASSFGGAGNTIYF. The V and J genes are TRBV5-1 and TRBJ1-3; D gene ambiguous. Germline V CDR1 and CDR2: SGHRS, YFSETQ. This CDR3 has 14 residues. V lost 2 bases to trimming and J lost 2 bases, with 8 bases between them.

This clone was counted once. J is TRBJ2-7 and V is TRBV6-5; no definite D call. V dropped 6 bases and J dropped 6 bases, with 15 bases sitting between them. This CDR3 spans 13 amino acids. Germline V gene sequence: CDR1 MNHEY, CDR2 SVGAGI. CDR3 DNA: TGTGCCAGCAGAAGTCCAGGTATGACCGAGCAGTACTTC. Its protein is CASRSPGMTEQYF.

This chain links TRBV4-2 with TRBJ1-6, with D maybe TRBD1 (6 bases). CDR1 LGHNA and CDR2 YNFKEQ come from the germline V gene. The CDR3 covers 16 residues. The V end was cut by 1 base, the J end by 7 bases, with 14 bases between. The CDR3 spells CASSQVPGEGNSPLHF. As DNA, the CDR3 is TGTGCCAGCAGCCAAGTGCCAGGGGAAGGGAATTCACCCCTCCACTTT.

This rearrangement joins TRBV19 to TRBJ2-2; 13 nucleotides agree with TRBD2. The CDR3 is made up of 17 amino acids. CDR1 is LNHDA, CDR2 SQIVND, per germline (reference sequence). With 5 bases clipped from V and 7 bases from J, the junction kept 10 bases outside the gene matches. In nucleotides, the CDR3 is TGTGCCAGTAGTTTGCGTCGACTAGCGGGGGGAGGCGGGGAGCTGTTTTTT. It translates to CASSLRRLAGGGGELFF.

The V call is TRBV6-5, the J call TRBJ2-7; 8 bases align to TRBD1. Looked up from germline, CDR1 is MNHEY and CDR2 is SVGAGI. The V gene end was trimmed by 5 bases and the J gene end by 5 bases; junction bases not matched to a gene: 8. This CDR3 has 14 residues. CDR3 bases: TGTGCCAGCAGTCGACAGGGGATCTTGAACGAGCAGTACTTC. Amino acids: CASSRQGILNEQYF.

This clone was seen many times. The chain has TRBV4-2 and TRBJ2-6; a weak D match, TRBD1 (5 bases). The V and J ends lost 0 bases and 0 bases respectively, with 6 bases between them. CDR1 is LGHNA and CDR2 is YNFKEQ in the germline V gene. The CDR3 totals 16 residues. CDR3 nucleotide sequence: TGTGCCAGCAGCCAAGATGACAGCTCTGGGGCCAACGTCCTGACTTTC. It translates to CASSQDDSSGANVLTF.

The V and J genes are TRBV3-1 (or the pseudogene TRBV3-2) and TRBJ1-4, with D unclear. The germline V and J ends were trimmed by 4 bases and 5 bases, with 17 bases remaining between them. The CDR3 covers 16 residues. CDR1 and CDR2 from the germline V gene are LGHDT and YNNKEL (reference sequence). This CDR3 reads CASSPRGQRENEKLFF. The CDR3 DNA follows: TGTGCCAGCAGCCCCCGCGGGCAGAGAGAGAATGAAAAACTGTTTTTT.

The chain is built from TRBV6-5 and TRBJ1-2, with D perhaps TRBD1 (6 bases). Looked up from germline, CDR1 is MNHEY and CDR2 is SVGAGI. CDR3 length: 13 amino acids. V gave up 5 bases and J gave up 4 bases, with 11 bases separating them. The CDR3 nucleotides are TGTGCCAGCAGTCTCTCAGGGGTCTATGGCTACACCTTC. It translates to CASSLSGVYGYTF.

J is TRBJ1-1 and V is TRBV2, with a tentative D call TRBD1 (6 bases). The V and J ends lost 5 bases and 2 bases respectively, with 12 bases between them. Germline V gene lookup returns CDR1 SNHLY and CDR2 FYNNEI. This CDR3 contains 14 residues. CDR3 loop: CASSLRTENTEAFF. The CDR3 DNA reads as TGTGCCAGCAGTCTAAGGACAGAAAACACTGAAGCTTTCTTT.

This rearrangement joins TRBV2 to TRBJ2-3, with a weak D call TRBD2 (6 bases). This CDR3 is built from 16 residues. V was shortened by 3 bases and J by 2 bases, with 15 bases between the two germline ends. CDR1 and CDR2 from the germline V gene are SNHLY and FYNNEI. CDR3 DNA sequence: TGTGCCAGCAGTGAGAACCGGGGGATTGACACAGATACGCAGTATTTT. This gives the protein CASSENRGIDTDTQYF.

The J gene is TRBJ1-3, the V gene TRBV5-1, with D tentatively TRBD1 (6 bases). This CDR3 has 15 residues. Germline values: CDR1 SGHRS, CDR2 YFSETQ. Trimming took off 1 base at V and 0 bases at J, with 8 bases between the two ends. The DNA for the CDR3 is TGCGCCAGCAGCTTGCAGGGGATCTCTGGAAACACCATATATTTT. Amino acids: CASSLQGISGNTIYF.

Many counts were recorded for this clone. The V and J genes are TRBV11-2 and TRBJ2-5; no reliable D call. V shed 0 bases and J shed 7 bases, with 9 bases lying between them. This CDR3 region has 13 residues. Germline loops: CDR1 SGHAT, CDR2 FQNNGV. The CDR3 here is CASSLEPPGTQYF. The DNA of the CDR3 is TGTGCCAGCAGCTTAGAGCCCCCAGGGACCCAGTACTTC.

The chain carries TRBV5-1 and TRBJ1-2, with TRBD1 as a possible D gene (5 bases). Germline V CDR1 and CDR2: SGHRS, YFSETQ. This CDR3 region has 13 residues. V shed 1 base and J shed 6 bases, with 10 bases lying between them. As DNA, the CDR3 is TGCGCCAGCAGCTTGACGGGGGGAAATGGCTACACCTTC. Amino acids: CASSLTGGNGYTF.

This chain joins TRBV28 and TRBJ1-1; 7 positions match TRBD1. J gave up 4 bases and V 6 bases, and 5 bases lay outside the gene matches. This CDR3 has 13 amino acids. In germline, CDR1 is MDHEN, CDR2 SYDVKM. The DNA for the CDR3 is TGTGCCAGCAGAGGAGGGGGCGGCACTGAAGCTTTCTTT. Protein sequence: CASRGGGGTEAFF.

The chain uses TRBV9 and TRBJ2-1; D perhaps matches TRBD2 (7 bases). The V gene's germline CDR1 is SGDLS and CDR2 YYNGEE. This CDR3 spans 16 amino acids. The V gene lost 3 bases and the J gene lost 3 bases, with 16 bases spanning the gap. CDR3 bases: TGTGCCAGCAGCGCGGGGGGCAGGGTGTTCTACAATGAGCAGTTCTTC. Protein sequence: CASSAGGRVFYNEQFF.

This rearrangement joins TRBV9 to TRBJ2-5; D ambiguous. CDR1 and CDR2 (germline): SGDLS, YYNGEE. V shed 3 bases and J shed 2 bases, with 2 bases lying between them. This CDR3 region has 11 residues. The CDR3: CASSAQETQYF. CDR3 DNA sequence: TGTGCCAGCAGCGCACAAGAGACCCAGTACTTC.

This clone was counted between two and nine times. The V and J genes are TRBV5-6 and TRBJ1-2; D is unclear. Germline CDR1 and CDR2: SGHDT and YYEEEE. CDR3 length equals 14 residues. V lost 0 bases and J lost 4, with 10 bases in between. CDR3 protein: CASSLGRPSYGYTF. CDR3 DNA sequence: TGTGCCAGCAGCTTGGGCAGGCCTTCCTATGGCTACACCTTC.

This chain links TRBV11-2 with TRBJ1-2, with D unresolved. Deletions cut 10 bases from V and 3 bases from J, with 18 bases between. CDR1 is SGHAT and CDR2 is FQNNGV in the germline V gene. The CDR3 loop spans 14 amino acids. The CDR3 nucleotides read TGTGCCATCCATAGGACGGGAGGATACTATGGCTACACCTTC. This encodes CAIHRTGGYYGYTF.

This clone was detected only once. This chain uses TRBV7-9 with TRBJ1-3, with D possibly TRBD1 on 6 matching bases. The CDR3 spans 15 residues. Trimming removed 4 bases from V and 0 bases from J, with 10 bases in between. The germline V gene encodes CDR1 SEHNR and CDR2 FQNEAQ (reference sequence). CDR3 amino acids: CASSYRGGSGNTIYF. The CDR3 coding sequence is TGTGCCAGCAGCTACCGAGGGGGCTCTGGAAACACCATATATTTT.